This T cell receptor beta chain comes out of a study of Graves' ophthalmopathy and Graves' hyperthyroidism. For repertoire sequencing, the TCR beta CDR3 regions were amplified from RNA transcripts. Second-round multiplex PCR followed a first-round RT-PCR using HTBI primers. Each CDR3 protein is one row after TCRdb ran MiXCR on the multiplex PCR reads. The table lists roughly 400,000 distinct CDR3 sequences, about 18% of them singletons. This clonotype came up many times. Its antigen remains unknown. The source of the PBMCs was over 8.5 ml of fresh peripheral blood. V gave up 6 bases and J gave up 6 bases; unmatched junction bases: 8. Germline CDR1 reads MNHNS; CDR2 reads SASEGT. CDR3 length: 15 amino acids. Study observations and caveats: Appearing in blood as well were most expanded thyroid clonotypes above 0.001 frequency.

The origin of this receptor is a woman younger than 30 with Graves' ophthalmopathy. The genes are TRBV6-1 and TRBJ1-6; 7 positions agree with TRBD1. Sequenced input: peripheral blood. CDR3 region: CASRNEGGPNSPLHF. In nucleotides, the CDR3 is TGTGCCAGCAGGAATGAAGGGGGCCCTAATTCACCCCTCCACTTT.